Below, one T cell receptor (beta chain) is given with its context. Repertoires were generated with immunoSEQ multiplex PCR, while TCRdb's copy carries only in-frame clones and drops some. Of 13,000 or so clones listed, around 74% are singletons. This specimen belongs to a study of tumor-infiltrating lymphocytes in localized non-small cell lung cancer. Study as a whole: From each patient, both tumor and uninvolved lung, non-adjacent to tumor, were sampled.

This receptor was identified in a human donor with non-small cell lung cancer. The specimen sequenced was uninvolved lung tissue not adjacent to the tumor.

CDR3 sequence: CAGTTGGNAGANVLTF. The CDR3 nucleotides are TGTGCCGGAACGACAGGGGGTAACGCTGGGGCCAACGTCCTGACTTTC. This chain joins TRBV13 and TRBJ2-6; 9 bases align to TRBD1. Germline-derived CDR1 and CDR2 are PRHDT and FYEKMQ (reference sequence). V lost 11 bases and J lost 2; bases outside the gene matches: 10. CDR3 length: 16 residues.